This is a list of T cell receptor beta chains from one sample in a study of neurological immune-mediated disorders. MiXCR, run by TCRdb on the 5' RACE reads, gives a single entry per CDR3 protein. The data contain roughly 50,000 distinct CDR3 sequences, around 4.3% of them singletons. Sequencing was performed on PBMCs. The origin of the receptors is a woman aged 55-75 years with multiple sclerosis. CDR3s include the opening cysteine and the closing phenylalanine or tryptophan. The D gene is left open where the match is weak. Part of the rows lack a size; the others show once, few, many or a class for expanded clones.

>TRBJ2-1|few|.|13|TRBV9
TGTGCCAGCAACCCATCCCCTGGGAATGAGCAGTTCTTC
CASNPSPGNEQFF
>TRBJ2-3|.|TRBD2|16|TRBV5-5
TGTGCCAGCAGCCCAGGACTAGCGGGGGTTTCGGATACGCAGTATTTT
CASSPGLAGVSDTQYF
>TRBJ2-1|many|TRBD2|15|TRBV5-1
TGCGCCAGCAGCTTACTAGCGAGCTCCTACAATGAGCAGTTCTTC
CASSLLASSYNEQFF
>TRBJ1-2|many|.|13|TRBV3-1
TGTGCCAGCAGCCCGACGGCTAACTATGGCTACACCTTC
CASSPTANYGYTF
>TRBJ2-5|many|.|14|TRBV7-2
TGTGCCAGCAGCTTTGGAGGTGGTGGGGAGACCCAGTACTTC
CASSFGGGGETQYF
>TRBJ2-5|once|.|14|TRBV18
TGTGCCAGCTCACCCGCAGGGAACCAAGAGACCCAGTACTTC
CASSPAGNQETQYF
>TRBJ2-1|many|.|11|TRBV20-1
TGCAGTGCGACACCGCACAATGAGCAGTTCTTC
CSATPHNEQFF
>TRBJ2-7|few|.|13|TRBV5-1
TGCGCCAGCAGCTTGGTATCAAACTACGAGCAGTACTTC
CASSLVSNYEQYF
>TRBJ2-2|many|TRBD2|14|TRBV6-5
TGTGCCAGTCGGGGCGGGAGGGAGACCGGGGAGCTGTTTTTT
CASRGGRETGELFF
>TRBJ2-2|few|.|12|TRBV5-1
TGCGCCAGCAGCTTGGCCCGTGGGGAGCTGTTTTTT
CASSLARGELFF
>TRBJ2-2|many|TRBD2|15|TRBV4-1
TGCGCCAGCAGCAGGACTAGCGGACCCACCGGGGAGCTGTTTTTT
CASSRTSGPTGELFF
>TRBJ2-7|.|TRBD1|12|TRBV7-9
TGTGCCATTCAGACAGGGGGGTACGAGCAGTACTTC
CAIQTGGYEQYF
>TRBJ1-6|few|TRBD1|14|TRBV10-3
TGTGCCATCGGACTGGGACAGGGCAATTCACCCCTCCACTTT
CAIGLGQGNSPLHF
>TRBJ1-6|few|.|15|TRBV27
TGTGCCAGCAGTGATGTTAAGGCAGGGAATTCACCCCTCCACTTT
CASSDVKAGNSPLHF
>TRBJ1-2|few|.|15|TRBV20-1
TGCAGTGCTAGAGATTCAGGGCAGATCTATCTTGGCTACACCTTC
CSARDSGQIYLGYTF
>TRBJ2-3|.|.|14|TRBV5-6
TGTGCCAGCAGTTTCGGCTCCTTCACAGATACGCAGTATTTT
CASSFGSFTDTQYF
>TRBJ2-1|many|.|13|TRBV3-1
TGTGCCAGCAGCCTTACTAGGCCCAATGAGCAGTTCTTC
CASSLTRPNEQFF
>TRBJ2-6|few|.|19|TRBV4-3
TGCGCCAGCAGCCTAAACCCCCGACAGGTGGCGGGTGGGGCCAACGTCCTGACTTTC
CASSLNPRQVAGGANVLTF
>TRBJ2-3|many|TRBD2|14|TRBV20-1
TGCAGTGCAACAACTAGCGGGAGGCCAGATACGCAGTATTTT
CSATTSGRPDTQYF
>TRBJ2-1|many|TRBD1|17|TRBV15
TGTGCCACCAGCATCCCCTCCGAACAGGGGCCCTACAATGAGCAGTTCTTC
CATSIPSEQGPYNEQFF
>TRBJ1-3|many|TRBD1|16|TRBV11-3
TGTGCCAGCAGCCCTGGGGGACAGGGGATCGGAAACACCATATATTTT
CASSPGGQGIGNTIYF
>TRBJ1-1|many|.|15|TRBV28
TGTGCCAGCACAAGGGGGGGAATTTGGGACACTGAAGCTTTCTTT
CASTRGGIWDTEAFF